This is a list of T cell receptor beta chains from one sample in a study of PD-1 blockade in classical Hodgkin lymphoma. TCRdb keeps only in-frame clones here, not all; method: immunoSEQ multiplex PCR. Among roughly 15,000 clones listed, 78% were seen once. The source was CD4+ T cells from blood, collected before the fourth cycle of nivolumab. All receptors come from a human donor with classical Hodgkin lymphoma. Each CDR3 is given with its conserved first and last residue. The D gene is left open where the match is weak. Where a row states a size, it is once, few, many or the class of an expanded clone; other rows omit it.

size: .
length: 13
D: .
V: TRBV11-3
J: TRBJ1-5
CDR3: CASSLTTNQPQHF

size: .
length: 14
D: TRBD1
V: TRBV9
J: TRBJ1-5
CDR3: CASSLGQKNQPQHF

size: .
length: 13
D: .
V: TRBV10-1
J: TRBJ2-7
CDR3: CASSENLIYEQYF

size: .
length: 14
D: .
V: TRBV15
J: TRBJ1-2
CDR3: CATSGRLLFAGYTF

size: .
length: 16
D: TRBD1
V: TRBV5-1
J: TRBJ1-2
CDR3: CASSRGTGDISYGYTF

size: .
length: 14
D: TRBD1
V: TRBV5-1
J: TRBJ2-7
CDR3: CASSEKTGPYEQYF

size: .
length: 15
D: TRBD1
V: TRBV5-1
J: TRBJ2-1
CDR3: CASSRGGTGGNEQFF

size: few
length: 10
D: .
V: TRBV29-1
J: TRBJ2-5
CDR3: CSATQETQYF

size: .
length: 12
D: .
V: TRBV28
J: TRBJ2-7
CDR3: CASKDATVEQYF

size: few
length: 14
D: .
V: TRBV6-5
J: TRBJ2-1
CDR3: CASSHRTGYNEQFF

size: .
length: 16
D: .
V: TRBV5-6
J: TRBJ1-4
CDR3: CASSLGVWGLAEKLFF

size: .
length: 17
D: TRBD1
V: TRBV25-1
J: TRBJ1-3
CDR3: CASSGLGQGDAGNTIYF

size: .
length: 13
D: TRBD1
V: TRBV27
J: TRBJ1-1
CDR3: CASSSNRGTEAFF

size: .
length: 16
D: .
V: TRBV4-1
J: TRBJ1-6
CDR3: CASSQGPTGYNSPLHF

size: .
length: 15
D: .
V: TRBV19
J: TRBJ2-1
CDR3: CASSPRRASYNEQFF

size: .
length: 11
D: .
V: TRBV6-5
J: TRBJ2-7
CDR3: CASTDHYEQYF

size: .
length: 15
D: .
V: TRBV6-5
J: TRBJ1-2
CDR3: CASNPDSNRVYGYTF

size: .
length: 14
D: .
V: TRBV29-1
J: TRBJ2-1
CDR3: CSVVLGSSYNEQFF

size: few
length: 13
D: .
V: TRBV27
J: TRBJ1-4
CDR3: CASSFGVGEKLFF

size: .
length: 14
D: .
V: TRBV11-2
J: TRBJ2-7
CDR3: CASSLAGSSYEQYF

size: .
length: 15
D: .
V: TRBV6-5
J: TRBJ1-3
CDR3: CASRPDTSSGNTIYF

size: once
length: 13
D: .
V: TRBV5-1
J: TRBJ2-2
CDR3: CASSLDLGGELFF

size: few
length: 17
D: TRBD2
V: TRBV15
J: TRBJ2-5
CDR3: CATSSKGTRRRGETQYF

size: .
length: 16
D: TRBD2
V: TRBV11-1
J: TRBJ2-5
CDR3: CASSPWTSGNQETQYF

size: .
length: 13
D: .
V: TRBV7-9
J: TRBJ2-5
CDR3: CASSSGNGETQYF

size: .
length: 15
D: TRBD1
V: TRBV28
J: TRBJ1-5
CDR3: CASRATGGEVQPQHF

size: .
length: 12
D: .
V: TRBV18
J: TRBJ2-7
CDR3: CASSPTDNEQYF

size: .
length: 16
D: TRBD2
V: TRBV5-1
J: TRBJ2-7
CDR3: CASSLGGVAGGREQYF